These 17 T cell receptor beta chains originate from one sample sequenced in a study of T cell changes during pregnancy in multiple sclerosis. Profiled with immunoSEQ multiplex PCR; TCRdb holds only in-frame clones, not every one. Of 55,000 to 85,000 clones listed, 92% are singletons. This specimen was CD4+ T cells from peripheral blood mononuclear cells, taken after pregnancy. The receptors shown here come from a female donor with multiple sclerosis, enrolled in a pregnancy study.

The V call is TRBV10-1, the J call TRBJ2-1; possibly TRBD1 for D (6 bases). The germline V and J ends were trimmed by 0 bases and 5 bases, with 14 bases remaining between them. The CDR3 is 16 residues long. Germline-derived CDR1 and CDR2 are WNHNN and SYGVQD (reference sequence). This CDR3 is CASSESRGTEDNEQFF. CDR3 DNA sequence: TGCGCCAGCAGTGAGTCGAGGGGGACGGAAGACAATGAGCAGTTCTTC.

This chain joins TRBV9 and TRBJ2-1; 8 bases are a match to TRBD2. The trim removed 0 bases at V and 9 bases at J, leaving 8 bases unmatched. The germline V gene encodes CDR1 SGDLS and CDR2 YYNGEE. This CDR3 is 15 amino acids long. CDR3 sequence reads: CASSVEGTRYGEQFF. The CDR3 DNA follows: TGTGCCAGCAGCGTAGAAGGGACTAGGTACGGTGAGCAGTTCTTC.

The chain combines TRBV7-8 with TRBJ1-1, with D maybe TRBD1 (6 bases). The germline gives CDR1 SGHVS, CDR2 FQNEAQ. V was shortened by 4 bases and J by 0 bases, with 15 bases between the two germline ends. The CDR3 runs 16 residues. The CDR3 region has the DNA TGTGCCAGCAGCTATAGGACAGCCTTGATGAACACTGAAGCTTTCTTT. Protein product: CASSYRTALMNTEAFF.

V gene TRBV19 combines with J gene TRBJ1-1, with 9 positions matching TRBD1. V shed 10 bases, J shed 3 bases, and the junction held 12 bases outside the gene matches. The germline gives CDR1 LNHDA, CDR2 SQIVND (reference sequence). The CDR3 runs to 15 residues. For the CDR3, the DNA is TGTGCCACCAAGATTCCGGGACAGGGCTACACTGAAGCTTTCTTT. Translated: CATKIPGQGYTEAFF. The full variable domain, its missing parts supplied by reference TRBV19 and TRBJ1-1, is DGGITQSPKYLFRKEGQNVTLSCEQNLNHDAMYWYRQDPGQGLRLIYYSQIVNDFQKGDIAEGYSVSREKKESFPLTVTSAQKNPTAFYLCATKIPGQGYTEAFFGQGTRLTVV.

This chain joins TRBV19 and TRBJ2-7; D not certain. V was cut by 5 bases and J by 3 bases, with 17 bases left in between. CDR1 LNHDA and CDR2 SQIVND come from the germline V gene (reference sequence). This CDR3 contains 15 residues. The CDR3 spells CASSASAAVFYEQYF. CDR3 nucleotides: TGTGCCAGTAGTGCATCCGCGGCGGTGTTCTACGAGCAGTACTTC.

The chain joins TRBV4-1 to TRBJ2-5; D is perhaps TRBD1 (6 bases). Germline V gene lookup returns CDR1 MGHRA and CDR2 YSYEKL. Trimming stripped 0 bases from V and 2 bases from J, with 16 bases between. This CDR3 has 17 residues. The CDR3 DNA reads TGCGCCAGCAGCCAAGATGGAAGTGGGGGCTTACAAGAGACCCAGTACTTC. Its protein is CASSQDGSGGLQETQYF.

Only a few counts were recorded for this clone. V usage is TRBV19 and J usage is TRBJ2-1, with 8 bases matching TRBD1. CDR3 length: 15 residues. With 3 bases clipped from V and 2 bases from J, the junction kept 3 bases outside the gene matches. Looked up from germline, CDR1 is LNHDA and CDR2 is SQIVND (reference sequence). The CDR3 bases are TGTGCCAGTAGTATTAGACAGGGGACCTACAATGAGCAGTTCTTC. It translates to CASSIRQGTYNEQFF.

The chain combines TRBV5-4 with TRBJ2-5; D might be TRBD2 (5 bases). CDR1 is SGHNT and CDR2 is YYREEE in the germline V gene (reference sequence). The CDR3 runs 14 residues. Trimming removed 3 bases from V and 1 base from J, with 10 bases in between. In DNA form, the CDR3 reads TGTGCCAGCAGCTCCGACTACTCCCAAGAGACCCAGTACTTC. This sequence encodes CASSSDYSQETQYF.

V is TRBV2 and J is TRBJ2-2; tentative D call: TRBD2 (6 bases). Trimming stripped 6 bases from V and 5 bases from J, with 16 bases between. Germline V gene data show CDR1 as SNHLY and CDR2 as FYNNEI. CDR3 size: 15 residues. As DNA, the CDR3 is TGTGCCAGCAGGGGAGGCCCTCAAAGAACCGGGGAGCTGTTTTTT. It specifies CASRGGPQRTGELFF. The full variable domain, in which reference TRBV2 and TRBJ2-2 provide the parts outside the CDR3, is EPEVTQTPSHQVTQMGQEVILRCVPISNHLYFYWYRQILGQKVEFLVSFYNNEISEKSEIFDDQFSVERPDGSNFTLKIRSTKLEDSAMYFCASRGGPQRTGELFFGEGSRLTVL.

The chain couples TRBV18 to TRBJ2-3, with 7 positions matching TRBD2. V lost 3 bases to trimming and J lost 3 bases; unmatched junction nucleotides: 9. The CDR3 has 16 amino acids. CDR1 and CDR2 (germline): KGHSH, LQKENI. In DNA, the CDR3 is TGTGCCAGCTCACCTAGACTAGCAACTACAACAGATACGCAGTATTTT. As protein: CASSPRLATTTDTQYF.

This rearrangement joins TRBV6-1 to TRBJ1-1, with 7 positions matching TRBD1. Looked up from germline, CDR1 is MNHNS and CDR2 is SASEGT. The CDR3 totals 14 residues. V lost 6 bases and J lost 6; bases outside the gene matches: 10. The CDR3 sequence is CASRQQGSNPEAFF. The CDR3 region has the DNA TGTGCCAGCAGACAACAGGGGAGCAACCCTGAAGCTTTCTTT.

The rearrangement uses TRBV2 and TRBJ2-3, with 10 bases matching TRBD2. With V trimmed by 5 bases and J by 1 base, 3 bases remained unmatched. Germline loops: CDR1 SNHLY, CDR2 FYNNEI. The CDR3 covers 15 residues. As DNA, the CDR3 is TGTGCCAGCAGTACCGGGACTAGCGGCACAGATACGCAGTATTTT. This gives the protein CASSTGTSGTDTQYF.

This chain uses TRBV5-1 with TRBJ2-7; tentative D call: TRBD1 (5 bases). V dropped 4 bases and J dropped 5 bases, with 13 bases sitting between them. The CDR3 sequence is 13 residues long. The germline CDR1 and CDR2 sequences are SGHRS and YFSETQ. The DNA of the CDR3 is TGCGCCAGCAGCCAGGGCCCAGAAAACGAGCAGTACTTC. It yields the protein CASSQGPENEQYF.

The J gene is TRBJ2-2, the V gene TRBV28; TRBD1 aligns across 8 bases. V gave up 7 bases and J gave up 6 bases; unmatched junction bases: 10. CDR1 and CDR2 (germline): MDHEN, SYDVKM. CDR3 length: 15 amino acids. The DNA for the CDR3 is TGTGCCAGCACCACACTCAGGGGGCTTCCCGGGGAGCTGTTTTTT. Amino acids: CASTTLRGLPGELFF.

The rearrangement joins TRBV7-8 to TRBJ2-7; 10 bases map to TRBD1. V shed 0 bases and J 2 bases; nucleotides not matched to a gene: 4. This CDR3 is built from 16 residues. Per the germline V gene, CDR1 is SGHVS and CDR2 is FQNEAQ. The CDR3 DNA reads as TGTGCCAGCAGCTTAGCTACGGGACAGGGGACCTACGAGCAGTACTTC. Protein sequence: CASSLATGQGTYEQYF.

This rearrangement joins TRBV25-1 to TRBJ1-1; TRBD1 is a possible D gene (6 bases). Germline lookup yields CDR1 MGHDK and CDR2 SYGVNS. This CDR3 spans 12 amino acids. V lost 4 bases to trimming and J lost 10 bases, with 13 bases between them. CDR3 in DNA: TGTGCCAGCAGTGGACACACAGGGAGAGCTTTCTTT. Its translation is CASSGHTGRAFF.

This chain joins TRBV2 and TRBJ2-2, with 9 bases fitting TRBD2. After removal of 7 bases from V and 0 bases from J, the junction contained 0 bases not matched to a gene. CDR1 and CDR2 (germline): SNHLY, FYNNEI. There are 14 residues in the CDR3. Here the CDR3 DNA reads TGTGCCAGCACTAGCGGGGCGAACACCGGGGAGCTGTTTTTT. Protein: CASTSGANTGELFF.